This is a list of T cell receptor beta chains from one sample in a study of T cell responses to AZD1222 COVID-19 vaccine. Assay: immunoSEQ multiplex PCR; the TCRdb copy retains only in-frame clones and omits some. The sample comprises some 170,000 clones, approximately 90% of which are singletons, and approximately 0.98% rests with the top ten. The specimen comprised peripheral blood, sampled 28 days after the second AZD1222 dose. Receptors were obtained from an adult who received the AZD1222 COVID-19 vaccine. The CDR3 runs from the conserved cysteine through the conserved F or W. The D gene is left open where the match is weak. Clone size is not always given. Where it is, it says once, few, many or a class for expanded clones.

D gene: .
J gene: TRBJ2-7
clone size: .
V gene: TRBV6-5
CDR3 protein: CASSPESSYEQYF
CDR3 DNA: TGTGCCAGCAGTCCAGAGAGCTCCTACGAGCAGTACTTC

D gene: .
J gene: TRBJ2-2
clone size: once
V gene: TRBV5-6
CDR3 protein: CASSLDWGSNTGELFF
CDR3 DNA: TGTGCCAGCAGCTTGGACTGGGGGTCGAACACCGGGGAGCTGTTTTTT

D gene: TRBD1
J gene: TRBJ1-2
clone size: .
V gene: TRBV10-3
CDR3 protein: CAISESGQGNYGYTF
CDR3 DNA: TGTGCCATCAGTGAGTCGGGACAGGGGAACTATGGCTACACCTTC

D gene: .
J gene: TRBJ2-3
clone size: .
V gene: TRBV9
CDR3 protein: CASSEWAGPSTDTQYF
CDR3 DNA: TGTGCCAGCAGCGAGTGGGCGGGGCCTAGCACAGATACGCAGTATTTT

D gene: TRBD2
J gene: TRBJ2-3
clone size: .
V gene: TRBV19
CDR3 protein: CASSRGLAPSTDTQYF
CDR3 DNA: TGTGCCAGTAGTAGGGGACTAGCGCCGAGCACAGATACGCAGTATTTT

D gene: .
J gene: TRBJ1-1
clone size: .
V gene: TRBV19
CDR3 protein: CASSIRGTEAFF
CDR3 DNA: TGTGCCAGTAGTATCAGGGGTACTGAAGCTTTCTTT

D gene: TRBD1
J gene: TRBJ1-1
clone size: .
V gene: TRBV5-1
CDR3 protein: CASSSGQGQLLAFF
CDR3 DNA: TGCGCCAGCAGCTCTGGACAGGGGCAACTACTAGCTTTCTTT

D gene: .
J gene: TRBJ1-5
clone size: .
V gene: TRBV19
CDR3 protein: CASRPQGYSNQPQHF
CDR3 DNA: TGTGCCAGTAGACCGCAGGGGTATAGCAATCAGCCCCAGCATTTT

D gene: .
J gene: TRBJ1-6
clone size: .
V gene: TRBV4-1
CDR3 protein: CASSLRTVTATNSPLHF
CDR3 DNA: TGCGCCAGCAGCCTTAGGACAGTTACCGCCACAAATTCACCCCTCCACTTT

D gene: .
J gene: TRBJ2-2
clone size: .
V gene: TRBV6-5
CDR3 protein: CASSYSPGDALFF
CDR3 DNA: TGTGCCAGCAGTTACTCTCCAGGGGACGCGCTGTTTTTT

D gene: .
J gene: TRBJ1-2
clone size: .
V gene: TRBV2
CDR3 protein: CASSRGLFYGYTF
CDR3 DNA: TGTGCCAGCAGCAGAGGCTTGTTCTATGGCTACACCTTC

D gene: .
J gene: TRBJ1-3
clone size: .
V gene: TRBV3-1/TRBV3-2
CDR3 protein: CASRQTHSSGNTIYF
CDR3 DNA: TGTGCCAGCCGCCAGACCCACAGCTCTGGAAACACCATATATTTT

D gene: .
J gene: TRBJ2-7
clone size: .
V gene: TRBV6-5
CDR3 protein: CASSMGQGPYEQYF
CDR3 DNA: TGTGCCAGCAGTATGGGGCAGGGGCCCTACGAGCAGTACTTC

D gene: TRBD1
J gene: TRBJ1-2
clone size: .
V gene: TRBV19
CDR3 protein: CASSAGTAYGYTF
CDR3 DNA: TGTGCCAGTAGTGCCGGGACAGCCTATGGCTACACCTTC

D gene: TRBD1
J gene: TRBJ2-3
clone size: few
V gene: TRBV5-1
CDR3 protein: CASSRGTGALTDTQYF
CDR3 DNA: TGCGCCAGCAGCCGCGGGACAGGGGCCCTGACAGATACGCAGTATTTT

D gene: .
J gene: TRBJ1-2
clone size: .
V gene: TRBV7-6
CDR3 protein: CASSLGWANPETYGYTF
CDR3 DNA: TGTGCCAGCAGCTTAGGTTGGGCTAACCCGGAGACATATGGCTACACCTTC

D gene: TRBD1
J gene: TRBJ1-6
clone size: .
V gene: TRBV2
CDR3 protein: CASSGQGPRNSPLHF
CDR3 DNA: TGTGCCAGCAGTGGACAGGGGCCCCGGAATTCACCCCTCCACTTT

D gene: .
J gene: TRBJ1-4
clone size: once
V gene: TRBV2
CDR3 protein: CASRLVGGTPGNEKLFF
CDR3 DNA: TGTGCCAGCAGATTGGTGGGGGGAACACCCGGTAATGAAAAACTGTTTTTT

D gene: .
J gene: TRBJ2-1
clone size: .
V gene: TRBV6-2/TRBV6-3
CDR3 protein: CASSLVSYNEQFF
CDR3 DNA: TGTGCCAGCAGTTTAGTTTCCTACAATGAGCAGTTCTTC

D gene: .
J gene: TRBJ2-3
clone size: .
V gene: TRBV3-1/TRBV3-2
CDR3 protein: CASSRPQRTDTQYF
CDR3 DNA: TGTGCCAGCAGCCGACCCCAGCGGACAGATACGCAGTATTTT

D gene: TRBD2
J gene: TRBJ2-5
clone size: .
V gene: TRBV5-1
CDR3 protein: CASSLGLAGGLETQYF
CDR3 DNA: TGCGCCAGCAGCTTGGGGCTAGCGGGGGGCTTGGAGACCCAGTACTTC

D gene: .
J gene: TRBJ1-1
clone size: .
V gene: TRBV7-9
CDR3 protein: CASSLEGLLEAFF
CDR3 DNA: TGTGCCAGCAGCTTAGAAGGTCTTCTCGAGGCTTTCTTT

D gene: TRBD1
J gene: TRBJ1-2
clone size: .
V gene: TRBV6-5
CDR3 protein: CASRTGQGEDYGYTF
CDR3 DNA: TGTGCCAGCAGGACCGGACAGGGTGAGGACTATGGCTACACCTTC

D gene: TRBD1
J gene: TRBJ1-2
clone size: .
V gene: TRBV7-9
CDR3 protein: CASSPGQGEMDGYTF
CDR3 DNA: TGTGCCAGCAGCCCCGGACAGGGAGAAATGGATGGCTACACCTTC

D gene: .
J gene: TRBJ2-7
clone size: .
V gene: TRBV5-1
CDR3 protein: CASSLWTEIYEQYF
CDR3 DNA: TGCGCCAGCAGCTTGTGGACAGAGATCTACGAGCAGTACTTC

D gene: .
J gene: TRBJ1-2
clone size: .
V gene: TRBV6-5
CDR3 protein: CASSTGQNYGYTF
CDR3 DNA: TGTGCCAGCAGTACCGGACAGAACTATGGCTACACCTTC

D gene: TRBD1
J gene: TRBJ1-1
clone size: .
V gene: TRBV11-3
CDR3 protein: CASSATGEGTEAFF
CDR3 DNA: TGTGCCAGCAGCGCCACAGGGGAGGGCACTGAAGCTTTCTTT

D gene: .
J gene: TRBJ1-2
clone size: .
V gene: TRBV12-3/TRBV12-4
CDR3 protein: CASSLTPPGYTF
CDR3 DNA: TGTGCCAGCAGTTTAACCCCCCCCGGCTACACCTTC

D gene: .
J gene: TRBJ1-2
clone size: .
V gene: TRBV5-1
CDR3 protein: CASSLEGFFGYGYTF
CDR3 DNA: TGCGCCAGCAGCTTGGAGGGTTTTTTTGGCTATGGCTACACCTTC

D gene: .
J gene: TRBJ1-2
clone size: .
V gene: TRBV5-1
CDR3 protein: CASSFTGYGYTF
CDR3 DNA: TGCGCCAGCAGCTTTACAGGGTATGGCTACACCTTC

D gene: TRBD1
J gene: TRBJ1-2
clone size: .
V gene: TRBV27
CDR3 protein: CASSSLQGTNYGYTF
CDR3 DNA: TGTGCCAGCAGTTCCCTACAGGGGACTAACTATGGCTACACCTTC

D gene: .
J gene: TRBJ1-2
clone size: once
V gene: TRBV27
CDR3 protein: CASSSSGPYGYTF
CDR3 DNA: TGTGCCAGCAGTTCGTCAGGCCCCTATGGCTACACCTTC

D gene: .
J gene: TRBJ1-1
clone size: .
V gene: TRBV19
CDR3 protein: CASIYDPNTEAFF
CDR3 DNA: TGTGCCAGTATCTATGACCCGAACACTGAAGCTTTCTTT

D gene: TRBD1
J gene: TRBJ2-2
clone size: .
V gene: TRBV6-5
CDR3 protein: CASTRQGAGTGELFF
CDR3 DNA: TGTGCCAGCACCCGACAGGGGGCAGGCACCGGGGAGCTGTTTTTT

D gene: TRBD1
J gene: TRBJ1-1
clone size: .
V gene: TRBV5-1
CDR3 protein: CASSRGQRDTEAFF
CDR3 DNA: TGCGCCAGCAGCAGGGGACAGAGAGACACTGAAGCTTTCTTT

D gene: .
J gene: TRBJ1-1
clone size: .
V gene: TRBV6-4
CDR3 protein: CASSDRVDTEAFF
CDR3 DNA: TGTGCCAGCAGTGACAGGGTAGACACTGAAGCTTTCTTT

D gene: .
J gene: TRBJ1-5
clone size: once
V gene: TRBV2
CDR3 protein: CASSERSNQPQHF
CDR3 DNA: TGTGCCAGCAGTGAGAGGAGCAATCAGCCCCAGCATTTT

D gene: .
J gene: TRBJ2-3
clone size: .
V gene: TRBV4-1
CDR3 protein: CASSIARSTDTQYF
CDR3 DNA: TGCGCCAGCAGTATAGCGCGGAGCACAGATACGCAGTATTTT

D gene: .
J gene: TRBJ2-1
clone size: .
V gene: TRBV18
CDR3 protein: CASSPNAVGGSYNEQFF
CDR3 DNA: TGTGCCAGCTCACCAAATGCGGTAGGAGGCTCCTACAATGAGCAGTTCTTC

D gene: .
J gene: TRBJ1-1
clone size: .
V gene: TRBV6-5
CDR3 protein: CASSPDLINAGEAFF
CDR3 DNA: TGTGCCAGCAGCCCGGACCTTATAAACGCGGGTGAAGCTTTCTTT

D gene: .
J gene: TRBJ2-6
clone size: .
V gene: TRBV5-6
CDR3 protein: CASSLETGSGANVLTF
CDR3 DNA: TGTGCCAGCAGCTTGGAGACGGGGTCTGGGGCCAACGTCCTGACTTTC

D gene: TRBD1
J gene: TRBJ2-2
clone size: few
V gene: TRBV6-5
CDR3 protein: CASSYSWTGHTGELFF
CDR3 DNA: TGTGCCAGCAGTTACTCCTGGACAGGGCACACCGGGGAGCTGTTTTTT

D gene: TRBD2
J gene: TRBJ2-7
clone size: .
V gene: TRBV3-1/TRBV3-2
CDR3 protein: CASYSGGEQYF
CDR3 DNA: TGTGCCAGCTATTCGGGGGGGGAGCAGTACTTC

D gene: .
J gene: TRBJ1-1
clone size: once
V gene: TRBV12-5
CDR3 protein: CASGSIRRMPGNTEAFF
CDR3 DNA: TGTGCTAGTGGTTCAATTCGACGAATGCCGGGAAACACTGAAGCTTTCTTT

D gene: .
J gene: TRBJ2-6
clone size: .
V gene: TRBV5-5
CDR3 protein: CASSLNIAAFSGANVLTF
CDR3 DNA: TGTGCCAGCAGCTTAAATATAGCAGCCTTCTCTGGGGCCAACGTCCTGACTTTC

D gene: TRBD1
J gene: TRBJ1-1
clone size: .
V gene: TRBV29-1
CDR3 protein: CSVGQGSEAFF
CDR3 DNA: TGCAGCGTTGGACAGGGGTCTGAAGCTTTCTTT

D gene: .
J gene: TRBJ2-6
clone size: once
V gene: TRBV21-1
CDR3 protein: CASSNGGQSSGANVLTF
CDR3 DNA: TGTGCCAGCAGCAATGGGGGACAGTCCTCTGGGGCCAACGTCCTGACTTTC

D gene: TRBD1
J gene: TRBJ2-2
clone size: .
V gene: TRBV7-9
CDR3 protein: CASTHTRDRGAGELFF
CDR3 DNA: TGTGCCAGCACCCACACGCGGGACAGGGGGGCCGGGGAGCTGTTTTTT

D gene: TRBD2
J gene: TRBJ2-2
clone size: .
V gene: TRBV4-2
CDR3 protein: CASSQGSSGGAGELFF
CDR3 DNA: TGTGCCAGCAGCCAAGGGAGTAGCGGGGGGGCCGGGGAGCTGTTTTTT

D gene: .
J gene: TRBJ1-4
clone size: .
V gene: TRBV5-1
CDR3 protein: CASSFSAGRGRFNEKLFF
CDR3 DNA: TGCGCCAGCAGCTTCTCAGCAGGGAGAGGACGGTTTAATGAAAAACTGTTTTTT

D gene: .
J gene: TRBJ2-7
clone size: once
V gene: TRBV5-1
CDR3 protein: CASSLQMRTLNIPYEQYF
CDR3 DNA: TGCGCCAGCAGCTTGCAAATGAGGACGCTAAATATCCCCTACGAGCAGTACTTC

D gene: .
J gene: TRBJ2-7
clone size: .
V gene: TRBV6-1
CDR3 protein: CASSESVGYESYEQYF
CDR3 DNA: TGTGCCAGCAGTGAAAGTGTTGGTTATGAATCCTACGAGCAGTACTTC

D gene: .
J gene: TRBJ1-6
clone size: .
V gene: TRBV7-2
CDR3 protein: CASSLVPGTSSYNSPLHF
CDR3 DNA: TGTGCCAGCAGCTTAGTACCTGGCACGAGCTCCTATAATTCACCCCTCCACTTT

D gene: .
J gene: TRBJ2-5
clone size: .
V gene: TRBV7-9
CDR3 protein: CASSPEGQETQYF
CDR3 DNA: TGTGCCAGCAGCCCTGAAGGGCAAGAGACCCAGTACTTC

D gene: TRBD1
J gene: TRBJ1-1
clone size: .
V gene: TRBV7-8
CDR3 protein: CASSLNRGTEAFF
CDR3 DNA: TGTGCCAGCAGCTTAAACAGGGGGACTGAAGCTTTCTTT

D gene: TRBD1
J gene: TRBJ1-1
clone size: .
V gene: TRBV28
CDR3 protein: CASGYRGTITEAFF
CDR3 DNA: TGTGCCAGCGGTTACAGGGGAACGATCACTGAAGCTTTCTTT

D gene: .
J gene: TRBJ2-5
clone size: few
V gene: TRBV18
CDR3 protein: CASSTSQQETQYF
CDR3 DNA: TGTGCCAGCTCCACATCACAGCAAGAGACCCAGTACTTC

D gene: .
J gene: TRBJ1-4
clone size: .
V gene: TRBV6-5
CDR3 protein: CASSIQVKGEKLFF
CDR3 DNA: TGTGCCAGCTCCATACAGGTTAAAGGAGAAAAACTGTTTTTT

D gene: .
J gene: TRBJ2-7
clone size: .
V gene: TRBV27
CDR3 protein: CASSSYEQYF
CDR3 DNA: TGTGCCAGCAGTTCCTACGAGCAGTACTTC